One and the same sample provided the 23 T cell receptor beta chains below, sequenced in a study of blood T cell repertoires in COVID-19. Here immunoSEQ multiplex PCR was the method, and the copy in TCRdb shows in-frame clones only, minus some. The sample consists of about 95,000 clones, 80% to 90% of them appearing once. The specimen sequenced was peripheral blood. The source is an elderly man with COVID-19, enrolled during active disease.

V and J are TRBV7-2 and TRBJ2-2, with 9 bases lining up with TRBD1. V lost 1 base and J lost 6; bases outside the gene matches: 9. Germline-derived CDR1 and CDR2 are SGHTA and FQGNSA. The length of the CDR3 is 17 residues. The CDR3 nucleotides are TGTGCCAGCAGCTTAGATTACAGGGGGCTGGTGTCCGGGGAGCTGTTTTTT. It translates to CASSLDYRGLVSGELFF.

The V and J genes are TRBV28 and TRBJ2-7; 12 bases fit TRBD1. The CDR3 totals 15 residues. V gave up 8 bases and J gave up 3 bases; unmatched junction bases: 8. Per germline, CDR1 MDHEN and CDR2 SYDVKM. The CDR3 is CASPPGQGADYEQYF. Here the CDR3 DNA reads TGTGCCAGCCCACCGGGACAGGGGGCCGACTACGAGCAGTACTTC.

The gene calls are TRBV6-5 and TRBJ1-4; 8 bases align to TRBD1. The J segment lost 8 bases and the V segment lost 6 bases, leaving 8 bases of the junction unmatched. Germline-derived CDR1 and CDR2 are MNHEY and SVGAGI. The CDR3 has 14 residues. The CDR3 DNA reads TGTGCCAGCAGGGGCCGGACAGGGAACGAAAAACTGTTTTTT. Amino acid sequence: CASRGRTGNEKLFF.

The chain couples TRBV5-4 to TRBJ2-3, with 9 positions matching TRBD1. Germline CDR1 is SGHNT and CDR2 is YYREEE (reference sequence). The CDR3 length is 15 residues. V gave up 4 bases and J gave up 2 bases; unmatched junction bases: 5. This chain's CDR3 is CASSLDRGLTDTQYF. CDR3 in DNA: TGTGCCAGCAGCCTGGACAGGGGCCTCACAGATACGCAGTATTTT.

The J gene is TRBJ1-5, the V gene TRBV28; TRBD1 might be the D (5 bases). Looked up from germline, CDR1 is MDHEN and CDR2 is SYDVKM. The V and J ends lost 4 bases and 3 bases respectively, with 16 bases between them. The CDR3 contains 16 residues. CDR3 residues: CASSSTFREANQPQHF. The CDR3 DNA sequence: TGTGCCAGCAGTTCCACCTTCAGGGAGGCCAATCAGCCCCAGCATTTT. The variable domain in full, with the rest retrieved from reference TRBV28 and TRBJ1-5, is DVKVTQSSRYLVKRTGEKVFLECVQDMDHENMFWYRQDPGLGLRLIYFSYDVKMKEKGDIPEGYSVSREKKERFSLILESASTNQTSMYLCASSSTFREANQPQHFGDGTRLSIL.

The chain couples TRBV28 to TRBJ1-5; no firm D call. The V end lost 5 bases, the J end lost 7 bases, and 15 bases lay between the germline ends. The CDR3 is 14 amino acids. CDR1 MDHEN and CDR2 SYDVKM come from the germline V gene. Here the CDR3 reads CASSPPGREQPQHF. CDR3 sequence (DNA): TGTGCCAGCAGTCCCCCCGGGAGGGAACAGCCCCAGCATTTT.

The chain couples TRBV4-1 to TRBJ1-4; a possible D gene is TRBD1 (5 bases). Trimming shortened V by 0 bases and J by 3 bases, and 23 bases separated the two germline ends. Germline V CDR1 and CDR2: MGHRA, YSYEKL. The CDR3 is made up of 20 amino acids. The CDR3 nucleotides are TGCGCCAGCAGCCAAGATAGGGAGGGTGCAGGGAAACTGTCTAATGAAAAACTGTTTTTT. Amino acids: CASSQDREGAGKLSNEKLFF.

The chain combines TRBV11-2 with TRBJ2-1; 12 bases line up with TRBD2. CDR1 SGHAT and CDR2 FQNNGV come from the germline V gene. This CDR3 is built from 15 residues. Trimming at V came to 5 bases and at J to 6 bases, leaving 5 bases not matched to a gene. The CDR3 sequence is CASSLASGGGNEQFF. The DNA of the CDR3 is TGTGCCAGCAGCCTGGCTAGCGGGGGGGGCAATGAGCAGTTCTTC.

The CDR3 is CASSLAPSDRQINSPLHF. In DNA, the CDR3 is TGCGCCAGCAGCTTGGCACCCTCAGACAGACAGATTAATTCACCCCTCCACTTT. The genes are TRBV5-1 and TRBJ1-6, with a tentative D call TRBD1 (5 bases). Per germline, CDR1 SGHRS and CDR2 YFSETQ. V gave up 0 bases and J gave up 6 bases, with 19 bases separating them. The CDR3 consists of 18 residues.

V and J are TRBV7-2 and TRBJ2-1, with 7 positions matching TRBD2. From germline, CDR1 is SGHTA and CDR2 FQGNSA. V lost 5 bases to trimming and J lost 4 bases; unmatched junction nucleotides: 5. This CDR3 has 14 residues. The CDR3 is CASSPAGRYNEQFF. CDR3 bases: TGTGCCAGCAGCCCAGCGGGGCGTTACAATGAGCAGTTCTTC.

As to this clone: The junction departs from germline at one end; a sequencing error may be responsible. The gene calls are TRBV3-1 (or the pseudogene TRBV3-2) and TRBJ1-6; possible D gene TRBD1, 6 bases. The CDR3 length is 15 residues. Germline V gives CDR1 LGHDT, CDR2 YNNKEL (reference sequence). CDR3 DNA: TGTGCCAGCAGCCCAAAGACAGGCCCTAATCCACCCCTCCACTTT. Protein product: CASSPKTGPNPPLHF.

The chain joins TRBV9 to TRBJ2-2; TRBD2 matches at 7 bases. The CDR3 covers 13 residues. Germline V gene sequence: CDR1 SGDLS, CDR2 YYNGEE. V trimming: 7 bases; J trimming: 2 bases; junction bases outside the gene matches: 2. The CDR3: CASRAGNTGELFF. CDR3 DNA: TGTGCCAGCCGAGCGGGAAACACCGGGGAGCTGTTTTTT. Full variable domain (rest looked up from reference TRBV9 and TRBJ2-2): DSGVTQTPKHLITATGQRVTLRCSPRSGDLSVYWYQQSLDQGLQFLIQYYNGEERAKGNILERFSAQQFPDLHSELNLSSLELGDSALYFCASRAGNTGELFFGEGSRLTVL.

This clone occurred once. This chain connects TRBV29-1 to TRBJ1-1; 11 bases align to TRBD1. Losses at the gene ends were 4 bases for V and 1 base for J; bases not matched to a gene: 14. The CDR3 totals 18 residues. Germline values: CDR1 SQVTM, CDR2 ANQGSEA. As DNA, the CDR3 is TGCAGCGTTGTCAGAGGTGGGACAGGGGGGGTAGAGAACACTGAAGCTTTCTTT. Its translation is CSVVRGGTGGVENTEAFF.

This chain links TRBV7-9 with TRBJ2-2; no clear D gene. Germline V gene sequence: CDR1 SEHNR, CDR2 FQNEAQ (reference sequence). Trimming left V 2 bases short and J 1 base short, with 11 bases between. CDR3 length: 16 residues. CDR3 sequence reads: CASSLLRYRNTGELFF. DNA of the CDR3: TGTGCCAGCAGCTTACTCCGTTACAGGAACACCGGGGAGCTGTTTTTT. The variable domain in full, with the rest retrieved from reference TRBV7-9 and TRBJ2-2, is DTGVSQNPRHKITKRGQNVTFRCDPISEHNRLYWYRQTLGQGPEFLTYFQNEAQLEKSRLLSDRFSAERPKGSFSTLEIQRTEQGDSAMYLCASSLLRYRNTGELFFGEGSRLTVL.

V is TRBV5-1 and J is TRBJ2-1; 9 positions agree with TRBD2. CDR1 and CDR2 (germline): SGHRS, YFSETQ. This CDR3 has 15 amino acids. The J segment lost 5 bases and the V segment lost 3 bases, leaving 6 bases of the junction unmatched. This chain's CDR3 is CASSSGLAPHNEQFF. As DNA, the CDR3 is TGCGCCAGCAGCTCAGGACTAGCGCCCCACAATGAGCAGTTCTTC.

The V and J genes are TRBV5-5 and TRBJ2-5, with TRBD2 identical over 10 bases. V lost 3 bases and J lost 4; bases outside the gene matches: 9. The germline gives CDR1 SGHKS, CDR2 YYEKEE (reference sequence). There are 16 residues in the CDR3. The CDR3 protein is CASSSLLAGAGETQYF. CDR3 nucleotides: TGTGCCAGCAGCTCCCTTCTAGCGGGGGCCGGAGAGACCCAGTACTTC.

This clone was detected only once. The same CDR3 is also encoded by other DNA sequences in this sample. CDR3 sequence (DNA): TGTGCCAGTAGTATAGGGGGGCAGGGTCAGCCCCAGCATTTT. Its translation is CASSIGGQGQPQHF. The chain carries TRBV19 and TRBJ1-5; D is possibly TRBD1 (6 bases). The V gene's germline CDR1 is LNHDA and CDR2 SQIVND (reference sequence). CDR3 length equals 14 residues. V lost 1 base and J 6 bases, leaving 10 bases between the germline ends.

The chain employs TRBV11-2 and TRBJ2-5, with D possibly being TRBD2 (6 bases). The CDR3 runs 16 residues. Germline V gene lookup returns CDR1 SGHAT and CDR2 FQNNGV. Trimming cost V 5 bases and J 0 bases, with 16 bases left between them. The CDR3, as DNA: TGTGCCAGCAGCCCCAACCATAGCGGAGACCAAGAGACCCAGTACTTC. Translated: CASSPNHSGDQETQYF.

This clone came up a few times. The J gene is TRBJ1-1, the V gene TRBV6-5, with D maybe TRBD1 (6 bases). CDR1 and CDR2 from the germline V gene are MNHEY and SVGAGI. The CDR3 length is 14 residues. Trimming took 0 bases from V and 7 from J, leaving 12 bases between them. The CDR3 DNA reads TGTGCCAGCAGTTACTCCCGGGACACAGGTGAAGCTTTCTTT. As protein: CASSYSRDTGEAFF.

The CDR3 DNA reads as TGCGCCAGCAGCTTGTTGACTAGCGGGAGGGAGGGGAATGAGCAGTTCTTC. This gives the protein CASSLLTSGREGNEQFF. V is TRBV5-1 and J is TRBJ2-1; 14 bases fit TRBD2. The J segment lost 7 bases and the V segment lost 1 base, leaving 7 bases of the junction unmatched. From germline, CDR1 is SGHRS and CDR2 YFSETQ. The CDR3 has 17 amino acids. Looking up the rest from reference TRBV5-1 and TRBJ2-1 gives the full variable domain: KAGVTQTPRYLIKTRGQQVTLSCSPISGHRSVSWYQQTPGQGLQFLFEYFSETQRNKGNFPGRFSGRQFSNSRSEMNVSTLELGDSALYLCASSLLTSGREGNEQFFGPGTRLTVL.

This clone is a singleton in its sample. This rearrangement joins TRBV5-4 to TRBJ2-1; 7 bases are shared with TRBD2. CDR1 and CDR2 from the germline V gene are SGHNT and YYREEE (reference sequence). The V gene end was trimmed by 4 bases and the J gene end by 6 bases; junction bases not matched to a gene: 13. The CDR3 is 16 amino acids. The CDR3 DNA reads as TGTGCCAGCAGCCCCGGGGGTCGCGGGAGTTCCAATGAGCAGTTCTTC. It specifies CASSPGGRGSSNEQFF.

The V gene is TRBV6-5, the J gene TRBJ1-2, with 8 positions matching TRBD1. Germline lookup yields CDR1 MNHEY and CDR2 SVGAGI. The CDR3 covers 14 residues. V gave up 4 bases and J gave up 4 bases; unmatched junction bases: 5. The CDR3 coding sequence is TGTGCCAGCAGTTCACCGGGACAGGCCTATGGCTACACCTTC. It yields the protein CASSSPGQAYGYTF.

This rearrangement joins TRBV30 to TRBJ1-5, with 9 bases fitting TRBD1. CDR1 and CDR2 from the germline V gene are GTSNPN and SVGIG (reference sequence). J gave up 3 bases and V 3 bases, and 6 bases lay outside the gene matches. This CDR3 is built from 15 residues. The CDR3 sequence is CAWRGQGAVNQPQHF. The CDR3 coding sequence is TGTGCCTGGAGGGGACAGGGAGCGGTCAATCAGCCCCAGCATTTT.